This T cell receptor (beta chain) was captured by sequencing in a study of cytomegalovirus exposure and HLA in healthy donors. Points from the study as a whole: Associated with HLA alleles at 0.05 false discovery rate in a later analysis were some 18,000 TCR beta sequences.

There are a few counts of this clone. What it binds is unknown. The V segment lost 6 bases and the J segment 7 bases; nucleotides outside the gene matches: 6. The CDR3 length is 14 residues. CDR1 and CDR2 from the germline V gene are MNHNY and SVGAGI (reference sequence). This PCR relied on a set of 60 Vbeta primers and 13 Jbeta primers. Some clones are missing from TCRdb's copy, which holds only in-frame ones; the method was immunoSEQ multiplex PCR. The sample lists around 130,000 clones, 60% to 85% occurring once. The rearrangement uses TRBV6-6 and TRBJ2-1; 10 nucleotides align to TRBD1. The sample was PBMCs. The source is a man under 40 in good health and CMV-seronegative. The CDR3 loop is CASRPGQGLNEQFF. Written as DNA, the CDR3 is TGTGCCAGCAGACCGGGACAGGGGTTGAATGAGCAGTTCTTC.